This TCR beta chain came from a study of beta chain features in type 1 diabetes. V shed 1 base, J shed 11 bases, and the junction held 7 bases outside the gene matches. CDR3 length: 14 amino acids. Germline-derived CDR1 and CDR2 are SNHLY and FYNNEI. Reverse transcription of all isolated RNA meant that expressed TCRB transcripts were sequenced. Data came from immunoSEQ multiplex PCR; TCRdb stores just in-frame clones and leaves some out. The sample shows under 90,000 clones, under 35% of them seen only once. This clone has only a few counts. The sequence came from a woman between 18 and 30 years old in good health. Sample: stem cell memory CD4+ T cells from blood. V gene TRBV2 combines with J gene TRBJ1-1, with 10 bases matching TRBD1. CDR3 nucleotides: TGTGCCAGCAGTGAAGGGGGACAGGGGTTGACGGCTTTCTTT. This codes for CASSEGGQGLTAFF.